The rows below give T cell receptor beta chains drawn from one sample of a study of cytomegalovirus exposure and HLA in healthy donors. Method: immunoSEQ multiplex PCR; TCRdb's copy keeps in-frame clones and lacks some. The sample table includes around 50,000 clones. The sample taken for sequencing was PBMCs. The receptors shown here come from a woman aged 40 to 49 in good health and CMV-seronegative. Both conserved end residues are part of each CDR3. The D gene is left open where the match is weak.

V gene	J gene	D gene	CDR3 DNA	CDR3 protein
TRBV28	TRBJ2-3	NA	TGTGCCAGCAGTTTAATGTCGAGTGGTGATACGCAGTATTTT	CASSLMSSGDTQYF
TRBV28	TRBJ2-7	TRBD2	TGTGCCAGCAGTTTTTGGGCTAGCGGATCCTACGAGCAGTACTTC	CASSFWASGSYEQYF
TRBV18	TRBJ2-5	TRBD1	TGTGCCAGCTCACCCGCGACAGGGCAGGGGAAGACCCAGTACTTC	CASSPATGQGKTQYF
TRBV28	TRBJ1-1	NA	TGTGCCACCCGACAGTCAGAAGCTTTCTTT	CATRQSEAFF
TRBV7-2	TRBJ2-5	TRBD2	TGTGCCAGCAGCACGGGGGGGCACCAAGAGACCCAGTACTTC	CASSTGGHQETQYF
TRBV6-1	TRBJ1-6	NA	TGTGCCAGCAGTGAAGTGGGGCCTGGGTTCCACTTT	CASSEVGPGFHF
TRBV5-1	TRBJ2-3	TRBD2	TGCGCCAGCTCGCTCATAGCGGGGGGGGCAGATACGCAGTATTTT	CASSLIAGGADTQYF
TRBV13	TRBJ2-7	TRBD1	TGTGCCAGCAGCTTAGGAACCGGACAGGGAGGAGAGCAGTACTTC	CASSLGTGQGGEQYF
TRBV5-1	TRBJ1-4	NA	TGCGCCAGCAGCTTGGGTGACGGAGCGAATGAAAAACTGTTTTTT	CASSLGDGANEKLFF
TRBV11-2	TRBJ2-3	NA	TGTGCCAGCAGCTCCGGGACCAGGGGTATTAGCACAGATACGCAGTATTTT	CASSSGTRGISTDTQYF
TRBV4-2	TRBJ2-1	TRBD2	TGTGCCAGCAGCCAAGTTGGGGCTAGCGGGACCTATGAGCAGTTCTTC	CASSQVGASGTYEQFF
TRBV18	TRBJ1-1	NA	TGTGCCAGCTCACCACCGAGTTTGGGGCTGAACACTGAAGCTTTCTTT	CASSPPSLGLNTEAFF
TRBV2	TRBJ1-2	NA	TGTGCCAGCAGTGAAGGCGGCCGCTCCTATGGCTACACCTTC	CASSEGGRSYGYTF
TRBV7-6	TRBJ1-1	NA	TGTGCCAGCAGCTTATTCACATCCACTGAAGCTTTCTTT	CASSLFTSTEAFF
TRBV4-2	TRBJ2-7	NA	TGTGCCAGCAGCCGGGGACTGAACTACGAGCAGTACTTC	CASSRGLNYEQYF
TRBV4-1	TRBJ2-2	TRBD1	TGCGCCAGCAGCCAAGATGGTGGGACAGCGAACACCGGGGAGCTGTTTTTT	CASSQDGGTANTGELFF
TRBV29-1	TRBJ1-2	NA	TGCAGCGTTGAAAGGGGGAACTATGGCTACACCTTC	CSVERGNYGYTF
TRBV7-9	TRBJ1-5	NA	TGTGCCAGCAGCTTTGGCCCCGCGGGCGATCAGCCCCAGCATTTT	CASSFGPAGDQPQHF
TRBV18	TRBJ2-1	NA	TGTGCCAGCTCACCATCAGACAGGAGTCGTCCCTACAATGAGCAGTTCTTC	CASSPSDRSRPYNEQFF
TRBV6-7	TRBJ2-3	TRBD2	TGTGCCAGCAGCCGCCCTAATAGCGGGGAGGATAAGGATACGCAGTATTTT	CASSRPNSGEDKDTQYF
TRBV28	TRBJ1-1	NA	TGTGCCTCAAGTCCACGGTTGAACACTGAAGCTTTCTTT	CASSPRLNTEAFF
TRBV30	TRBJ1-1	NA	TGTGCCTGGGAACAGGGAAGAAACACTGAAGCTTTCTTT	CAWEQGRNTEAFF
TRBV19	TRBJ1-5	NA	TGTGCCAGTAGTATGGAGCGGGACCGTGGGCAGCCCCAGCATTTT	CASSMERDRGQPQHF
TRBV19	TRBJ2-7	NA	TGTGCCAGTAGTATTAGTCGAACCGTCCACTCCTACGAGCAGTACTTC	CASSISRTVHSYEQYF